This T cell receptor beta chain was sequenced for a study of cytomegalovirus exposure and HLA in healthy donors. Researchers ran the PCR with 60 Vbeta and 13 Jbeta primers. The repertoire was sequenced with immunoSEQ multiplex PCR; TCRdb's copy has only in-frame clones and lacks some. The table shows about 190,000 clones, with about three quarters occurring only once. Concerning this clone itself: Its antigen is not known.

General study results and limits: A link between a missense DCLRE1C variant and TCR beta V- and J-gene trimming emerged from a later analysis. Per published accounts, TCR beta sequences correctly predicted the HLA-A and HLA-B alleles of most subjects. In the analysis, some V segments, TRBV6-2 and TRBV6-3 included, were excluded as indistinguishable.

J was trimmed by 2 bases and V by 5 bases; bases with no gene match: 8. The CDR3 consists of 15 residues. Germline values: CDR1 SNHLY, CDR2 FYNNEI. The sample comprised PBMCs. The rearrangement links TRBV2 to TRBJ2-7, with 8 bases matching TRBD1. The receptor was isolated from a woman in her twenties or thirties in good health and CMV-seropositive. The CDR3: CASSTPGTGAYEQYF. CDR3 bases: TGTGCCAGCAGTACCCCCGGGACAGGAGCCTACGAGCAGTACTTC.